This T cell receptor (beta chain) originates from a study of lymphopenia after photon versus proton radiotherapy (dated by TCRdb to about 2019). Regarding the research as a whole: In patients with gastrointestinal tumors who developed high-grade lymphopenia, the study compared the immunological effects of photon radiation therapy with those of proton radiation therapy. The 20 or so patients in the cohort had gastrointestinal tumors, were treated with either photon or proton therapy, and subsequently developed lymphopenia. The goal of the study was to describe how the two radiation modalities differ in their effects on the immune system.

The library was produced with the immunoSEQ multiplex PCR assay. T cell repertoires were profiled by deep sequencing of rearranged TCR beta loci, alongside multiparametric flow cytometry. This is the immuneACCESS table as TCRdb keeps it, with only in-frame sequences that have V and J called. A part of the clones is gone; compared with another copy, unresolved V genes explain less than half, and the rest is unexplained. The sample records about 50,000 clones, roughly nine tenths of which are singletons. Clones ranked in the top ten supply approximately 19% of the sample. Results the study describes overall, beyond this receptor: Relative stability during treatment was observed in proton-treated patients, whereas loss of naive T cells and TCR diversity and gain of effector/memory populations were observed in photon-treated patients. The survival association was assessed only in patients who died, and better survival with proton therapy was presented by the authors as a possibility rather than a demonstrated result. After the lymphocyte count nadir, photon-treated repertoires showed oligoclonal expansion, especially of CD8+ Temra cells, which drove the drop in diversity. Across the cohort, among patients who died, a greater drop in TCR diversity after the nadir was inversely correlated with overall survival time.

In the germline V gene, CDR1 corresponds to MNHNS and CDR2 to SASEGT. Clipping removes 5 bases from V and 8 bases from J, with 5 as the unmatched junction base count. Inclusive of the bounding cysteine and phenylalanine, the CDR3 is 13 residues long. The read is trimmed to its CDR3 DNA, 39 bases read in frame from base 1. Remarks on this clone: Its antigen has not been determined. There are no base qualities to consult, and no much larger clone falls within one base.

This receptor was identified in a woman in her thirties or forties with cholangiocarcinoma. Sequencing was performed on peripheral blood, taken from a patient treated with photon-based radiotherapy. The rearrangement combines TRBV6-1 with TRBJ1-2; 10 junctional bases match TRBD1. The sequenced DNA: TGTGCCAGCAGTTGGGACAGGGGAGGAGGCTACACCTTC. Translated, this gives CASSWDRGGGYTF.